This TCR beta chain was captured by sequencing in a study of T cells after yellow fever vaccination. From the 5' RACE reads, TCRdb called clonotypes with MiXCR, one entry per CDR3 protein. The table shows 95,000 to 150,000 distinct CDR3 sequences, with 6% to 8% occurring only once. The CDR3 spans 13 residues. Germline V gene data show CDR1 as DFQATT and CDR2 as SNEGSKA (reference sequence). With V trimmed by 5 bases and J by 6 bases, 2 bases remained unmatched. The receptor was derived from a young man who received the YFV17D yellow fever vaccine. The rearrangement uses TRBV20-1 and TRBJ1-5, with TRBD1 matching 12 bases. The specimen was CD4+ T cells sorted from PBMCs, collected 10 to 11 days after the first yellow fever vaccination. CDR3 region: CSAPGQGAQPQHF. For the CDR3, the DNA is TGCAGTGCTCCGGGACAGGGGGCTCAGCCCCAGCATTTT.